These 8 T cell receptor beta chains were all obtained from the same sample, sequenced in a study of Graves' ophthalmopathy and Graves' hyperthyroidism. Amplification targeted the TCR beta CDR3 regions, with RNA transcripts as the source material. HTBI primers served in a first-round RT-PCR, which a second-round multiplex PCR followed. TCRdb re-derived calls from the multiplex PCR reads in MiXCR, one entry per CDR3 protein. The sample comprises 200,000 to 300,000 distinct CDR3 sequences, around 50% of which are singletons, and approximately 51% rests with the top ten. What was sequenced was peripheral blood. Every receptor here comes from an adult man with Graves' ophthalmopathy.

The genes are TRBV7-8 and TRBJ2-5; D is undetermined. Germline V gene sequence: CDR1 SGHVS, CDR2 FQNEAQ. CDR3 length equals 13 residues. Trimming pared 7 bases from V and 0 bases from J, leaving 9 bases between. The CDR3 bases are TGTGCCAGCAAGACCCGGAACCAAGAGACCCAGTACTTC. Translating it yields CASKTRNQETQYF.

There are a few counts of this clonotype. J is TRBJ1-2 and V is TRBV19, with a tentative D call TRBD1 (6 bases). Germline loops: CDR1 LNHDA, CDR2 SQIVND (reference sequence). Trimming pared 0 bases from V and 4 bases from J, leaving 15 bases between. There are 16 residues in the CDR3. The CDR3 is CASSIDLPTGLYGYTF. The CDR3 DNA reads as TGTGCCAGTAGTATAGATCTACCTACAGGGCTCTATGGCTACACCTTC.

The V and J genes are TRBV5-4 and TRBJ2-6; possible D gene TRBD2, 6 bases. The CDR3 is 18 residues long. Germline V lookup: CDR1 SGHNT, CDR2 YYREEE (reference sequence). Trimming left V 0 bases short and J 1 base short, with 14 bases between. The CDR3, as DNA: TGTGCCAGCAGCTTGGAGGGGACTTTTCTATCTGGGGCCAACGTCCTGACTTTC. Encoded protein: CASSLEGTFLSGANVLTF.

The CDR3 spells CASSLSSGGGDEKLFF. The CDR3 nucleotides are TGTGCCAGCAGCTTGTCGAGCGGGGGTGGGGATGAAAAACTGTTTTTT. This rearrangement joins TRBV7-2 to TRBJ1-4; maybe TRBD1 (5 bases). Germline loops: CDR1 SGHTA, CDR2 FQGNSA. Trimming pared 3 bases from V and 6 bases from J, leaving 17 bases between. This CDR3 spans 16 amino acids.

This clonotype has only a few counts. This chain links TRBV7-8 with TRBJ1-6; D call uncertain. Germline loops: CDR1 SGHVS, CDR2 FQNEAQ. V was pared by 5 bases and J by 5 bases, with 13 bases between. This CDR3 spans 15 amino acids. Written as DNA, the CDR3 is TGTGCCAGCAGCGGACCTCACGAGAATAATTCACCCCTCCACTTT. It specifies CASSGPHENNSPLHF.

This rearrangement joins TRBV9 to TRBJ1-6, with D perhaps TRBD1 (6 bases). This CDR3 region has 15 residues. Trimming cost V 10 bases and J 5 bases, with 19 bases left between them. CDR1 and CDR2 from the germline V gene are SGDLS and YYNGEE. The CDR3, as DNA: TGTGCCGCCCGCCCAGGCGGGGGCCATAATTCACCCCTCCACTTT. Translated: CAARPGGGHNSPLHF.

The chain recombines TRBV7-2 with TRBJ2-7, with D maybe TRBD1 (6 bases). The CDR3 is 16 amino acids. The germline CDR1 and CDR2 sequences are SGHTA and FQGNSA. Deletions cut 4 bases from V and 5 bases from J, with 21 bases between. The CDR3 reads CASSSGGRSPRDEQYF. CDR3 sequence (DNA): TGTGCCAGCAGCTCTGGGGGCCGCTCCCCTCGGGACGAGCAGTACTTC.

The rearrangement links TRBV20-1 to TRBJ1-4; 8 bases agree with TRBD1. Germline V gene sequence: CDR1 DFQATT, CDR2 SNEGSKA (reference sequence). V shed 6 bases and J 8 bases; nucleotides not matched to a gene: 11. The CDR3 has 14 amino acids. CDR3: CSARRGQVSEKLFF. The CDR3 coding sequence is TGCAGTGCGAGGAGGGGACAGGTTTCGGAAAAACTGTTTTTT.